These 28 T cell receptor beta chains came from one sample sequenced in a study of T cell repertoires in ileal Crohn's disease. Sequenced by immunoSEQ multiplex PCR; TCRdb stores in-frame clones only, minus some. Here the sample spans 15,000 to 20,000 clones, around nine tenths being singletons. Sequencing used ileal tissue. These receptors were taken from an adult with Crohn's disease.

The chain combines TRBV11-2 with TRBJ1-2; 7 bases match TRBD1. V trimming: 5 bases; J trimming: 0 bases; junction bases outside the gene matches: 12. This CDR3 is built from 17 residues. Germline V gene lookup returns CDR1 SGHAT and CDR2 FQNNGV. The CDR3 region is CASSGEGQQKTNYGYTF. For the CDR3, the DNA is TGTGCCAGCAGCGGAGAGGGACAGCAGAAGACTAACTATGGCTACACCTTC.

The rearrangement uses TRBV5-1 and TRBJ2-7, with D possibly matching TRBD2 (6 bases). The CDR3 consists of 14 residues. V lost 4 bases and J lost 1, with 12 bases in between. Germline V CDR1 and CDR2: SGHRS, YFSETQ. CDR3 DNA sequence: TGCGCCAGCAGCGGGGGTAGCGGATCCTACGAGCAGTACTTC. Amino acid sequence: CASSGGSGSYEQYF.

This sequence joins TRBV6-6 and TRBJ1-5; TRBD1 matches at 7 bases. The CDR3 has 15 residues. Germline CDR1 reads MNHNY; CDR2 reads SVGAGI (reference sequence). The junction had 9 bases not matched to a gene; V was cut back by 10 bases and J by 0 bases. The CDR3 coding sequence is TGTGCCACCCGGGACAGTATCTATAGCAATCAGCCCCAGCATTTT. Translated, it gives CATRDSIYSNQPQHF.

The rearrangement links TRBV29-1 to TRBJ2-7, with 10 nucleotides matching TRBD2. Germline CDR1 and CDR2: SQVTM and ANQGSEA. J was trimmed by 12 bases and V by 2 bases; bases with no gene match: 7. The CDR3 consists of 12 residues. As DNA, the CDR3 is TGCAGCGTTGAATTACTAGCGGGAAGTCGGTACTTC. It translates to CSVELLAGSRYF.

The genes are TRBV28 and TRBJ2-7; D is perhaps TRBD2 (6 bases). V was trimmed by 5 bases and J by 0 bases, leaving 20 bases between them. The CDR3 covers 17 residues. Germline values: CDR1 MDHEN, CDR2 SYDVKM. Written as DNA, the CDR3 is TGTGCCAGCAGTCCAGCGAAGGGAGGCCCGAGCTCCTACGAGCAGTACTTC. Residues: CASSPAKGGPSSYEQYF.

This clone turned up a few times. J is TRBJ2-1 and V is TRBV19, with a possible D match to TRBD2 (5 bases). The CDR3 extends over 15 amino acids. CDR1 and CDR2 (germline): LNHDA, SQIVND (reference sequence). With 6 bases removed from V and 2 bases from J, the gap between germline ends came to 14 bases. The CDR3 spells CASSGIPRTYNEQFF. In DNA, the CDR3 is TGTGCCAGTAGCGGGATACCTCGGACCTACAATGAGCAGTTCTTC.

As regards this clone: The identical CDR3 is also encoded by other nucleotide sequences in the sample. The genes are TRBV30 and TRBJ1-1; D remains unclear. Germline lookup yields CDR1 GTSNPN and CDR2 SVGIG (reference sequence). This CDR3 has 13 residues. V was clipped by 3 bases and J by 0 bases, with 8 bases between them. This chain's CDR3 is CAWSVSMNTEAFF. The DNA of the CDR3 is TGTGCCTGGAGCGTGAGTATGAACACTGAAGCTTTCTTT.

This clone was found a few times. The rearrangement uses TRBV9 and TRBJ2-7; D may be TRBD2 (6 bases). In germline, CDR1 is SGDLS, CDR2 YYNGEE. V gave up 4 bases and J gave up 0 bases, with 11 bases separating them. CDR3 size: 14 residues. The CDR3 coding sequence is TGTGCCAGCAGCCTTACTAGCAGCTCCTACGAGCAGTACTTC. Translation: CASSLTSSSYEQYF. The entire variable domain, with the rest obtained from reference TRBV9 and TRBJ2-7, is as follows: DSGVTQTPKHLITATGQRVTLRCSPRSGDLSVYWYQQSLDQGLQFLIQYYNGEERAKGNILERFSAQQFPDLHSELNLSSLELGDSALYFCASSLTSSSYEQYFGPGTRLTVT.

This clone has more than one count but fewer than ten. The J gene is TRBJ2-2, the V gene TRBV18; 10 bases line up with TRBD2. V gave up 2 bases and J gave up 4 bases; unmatched junction bases: 4. The CDR3 is made up of 16 amino acids. Germline V lookup: CDR1 KGHSH, CDR2 LQKENI. In DNA, the CDR3 is TGTGCCAGCTCACCAGATGTAGCGGGGGGCACCGGGGAGCTGTTTTTT. It specifies CASSPDVAGGTGELFF.

A note on this clone: At one end, the junction sequence differs from germline, possibly due to a read error. The chain is built from TRBV28 and TRBJ1-2, with a weak D call TRBD1 (6 bases). Germline V lookup: CDR1 MDHEN, CDR2 SYDVKM. The CDR3 has 14 amino acids. The CDR3 region has the DNA TGTGCCAGCAGTTTAGGGGGCTTAAACTATGGCCACACCTTC. Residues: CASSLGGLNYGHTF.

The chain joins TRBV2 to TRBJ1-2, with 7 positions matching TRBD1. CDR3 length equals 11 residues. The germline V gene encodes CDR1 SNHLY and CDR2 FYNNEI. With V trimmed by 8 bases and J by 3 bases, 0 bases remained unmatched. The CDR3 region has the DNA TGTGCCAGCGGACAGGACTATGGCTACACCTTC. This codes for CASGQDYGYTF.

The chain recombines TRBV2 with TRBJ2-1; the match to TRBD2 covers 14 bases. V was clipped by 5 bases and J by 2 bases; unmatched bases: 8. From germline, CDR1 is SNHLY and CDR2 FYNNEI. This CDR3 has 18 residues. This chain's CDR3 is CASSTPGLAGEAYNEQFF. The DNA of the CDR3 is TGTGCCAGCAGTACACCGGGACTAGCGGGAGAAGCCTACAATGAGCAGTTCTTC.

The chain links TRBV4-1 to TRBJ1-4; 7 bases are a match to TRBD1. Per germline, CDR1 MGHRA and CDR2 YSYEKL. The CDR3 is made up of 17 amino acids. Unmatched junction bases numbered 8, after V lost 0 bases and J lost 4 bases. The CDR3 sequence is CASSQDSGQNYNEKLFF. The CDR3, as DNA: TGCGCCAGCAGCCAAGATTCGGGACAGAACTATAATGAAAAACTGTTTTTT.

The chain couples TRBV5-1 to TRBJ2-7; D unresolved. Trimming removed 9 bases from V and 6 bases from J, with 19 bases in between. This CDR3 contains 13 residues. Per the germline V gene, CDR1 is SGHRS and CDR2 is YFSETQ. The CDR3 region has the DNA TGCGCCACCTCGTTTGAAGAACCGGGCGAGCAGTACTTC. Protein sequence: CATSFEEPGEQYF.

The chain carries TRBV6-5 and TRBJ1-2; 11 bases fit TRBD1. J gave up 5 bases and V 2 bases, and 1 base lay outside the gene matches. The V gene's germline CDR1 is MNHEY and CDR2 SVGAGI. The CDR3 has 14 residues. CDR3 in amino acids: CASSYGTGGYGYTF. CDR3 bases: TGTGCCAGCAGTTACGGGACAGGGGGGTATGGCTACACCTTC.

J is TRBJ2-2 and V is TRBV28; D might be TRBD1 (7 bases). CDR1 and CDR2 from the germline V gene are MDHEN and SYDVKM. The CDR3 sequence is 16 residues long. Trimming stripped 2 bases from V and 4 bases from J, with 14 bases between. CDR3: CASSLGQGGSTGELFF. For the CDR3, the DNA is TGTGCCAGCAGTTTAGGGCAGGGGGGCAGCACCGGGGAGCTGTTTTTT.

The chain recombines TRBV27 with TRBJ1-2, with a possible D match to TRBD1 (6 bases). V was pared by 5 bases and J by 8 bases, with 15 bases between. CDR1 MNHEY and CDR2 SMNVEV come from the germline V gene (reference sequence). The CDR3 consists of 13 residues. The CDR3 DNA reads TGTGCCAGCAGTCGCAGGGACACTTCCGGCTACACCTTC. Its protein is CASSRRDTSGYTF.

V usage is TRBV10-3 and J usage is TRBJ2-3, with D possibly matching TRBD2 (6 bases). Per germline, CDR1 ENHRY and CDR2 SYGVKD. The CDR3 is 10 residues long. V lost 3 bases, J lost 12 bases, and 7 bases lay in between. DNA for the CDR3: TGTGCCATCAGTGACGGGAGTCAGTATTTT. It translates to CAISDGSQYF.

The CDR3 is CASSLGMEDTQYF. The CDR3 DNA follows: TGCGCCAGCAGCTTGGGGATGGAGGATACGCAGTATTTT. This rearrangement joins TRBV5-1 to TRBJ2-3; no clear D gene. The CDR3 has 13 residues. Germline V CDR1 and CDR2: SGHRS, YFSETQ. V was pared by 0 bases and J by 6 bases, with 8 bases between.

V usage is TRBV4-1 and J usage is TRBJ2-7; the match to TRBD2 covers 7 bases. The germline CDR1 and CDR2 sequences are MGHRA and YSYEKL. The CDR3 totals 13 residues. The trim removed 4 bases at V and 5 bases at J, leaving 5 bases unmatched. DNA for the CDR3: TGCGCCAGCAGCCGAGCACTAGCGCACGAGCAGTACTTC. This gives the protein CASSRALAHEQYF.

The chain couples TRBV5-1 to TRBJ1-2, with a tentative D call TRBD1 (5 bases). Trimming left V 2 bases short and J 1 base short, with 9 bases between. The germline V gene has CDR1 SGHRS and CDR2 YFSETQ. The CDR3 totals 14 residues. CDR3 sequence reads: CASSFGGSNYGYTF. CDR3 DNA: TGCGCCAGCAGCTTTGGGGGGAGTAACTATGGCTACACCTTC.

The DNA for the CDR3 is TGTGCTAGTGGTTTGGGAGACAGGGTTAATGAGCAGTTCTTC. This codes for CASGLGDRVNEQFF. The chain carries TRBV12-5 and TRBJ2-1; 7 bases line up with TRBD1. Germline values: CDR1 LGHNT, CDR2 FRNRAP. V dropped 1 base and J dropped 7; count of bases not matched to a gene: 4. This CDR3 is 14 amino acids long.

CDR3 coding DNA: TGTGCCAGCACCCAGGGAGGGAAATATGGCTACACCTTC. Its protein is CASTQGGKYGYTF. This chain joins TRBV28 and TRBJ1-2; the D gene is possibly TRBD1 (5 bases). V lost 7 bases and J 5 bases, leaving 14 bases between the germline ends. Germline V gene sequence: CDR1 MDHEN, CDR2 SYDVKM. This CDR3 contains 13 residues.

The CDR3 region is CASSLGQGAEQYF. Written as DNA, the CDR3 is TGTGCCAGCAGCTTAGGGCAGGGCGCCGAGCAGTACTTC. The chain is built from TRBV5-6 and TRBJ2-5, with D possibly matching TRBD1 (5 bases). The J call is uncertain, as TRBJ2-7 better fits the DNA end. Looked up from germline, CDR1 is SGHDT and CDR2 is YYEEEE. This CDR3 has 13 residues.

V usage is TRBV7-6 and J usage is TRBJ2-7; TRBD2 matches at 10 bases. Germline V gene data show CDR1 as SGHVS and CDR2 as FNYEAQ. The CDR3 totals 14 residues. The V segment lost 5 bases and the J segment 6 bases; nucleotides outside the gene matches: 7. In nucleotides, the CDR3 is TGTGCCAGCAGCGCAAGCGGGAGGGATAGCGAGCAGTACTTC. It codes for CASSASGRDSEQYF.

The chain combines TRBV2 with TRBJ2-7; 7 bases map to TRBD1. CDR3 size: 13 residues. With 7 bases clipped from V and 2 bases from J, the junction kept 5 bases outside the gene matches. Germline-derived CDR1 and CDR2 are SNHLY and FYNNEI. The CDR3 DNA is TGTGCCAGCACCCTGACAGGGACCTACGAGCAGTACTTC. Protein sequence: CASTLTGTYEQYF.

This rearrangement joins TRBV6-5 to TRBJ2-7, with D tentatively TRBD1 (6 bases). Trimming removed 2 bases from V and 0 bases from J, with 11 bases in between. This CDR3 region has 15 residues. Germline V gene lookup returns CDR1 MNHEY and CDR2 SVGAGI. CDR3 residues: CASSYRPTGSYEQYF. CDR3 DNA: TGTGCCAGCAGTTACCGCCCGACAGGCTCCTACGAGCAGTACTTC.

The chain combines TRBV9 with TRBJ2-1; 8 bases are shared with TRBD2. CDR1 SGDLS and CDR2 YYNGEE come from the germline V gene. CDR3 size: 14 residues. Trimming cost V 0 bases and J 7 bases; bases outside gene matches: 3. DNA for the CDR3: TGTGCCAGCAGCGTAGGGAGCGGGAGTAATGAGCAGTTCTTC. It translates to CASSVGSGSNEQFF.